This passage covers 2 T cell receptor beta chains from one sample sequenced in a study of shared clonotypes between healthy human individuals. TCRdb's copy holds only in-frame clones and misses some; the assay was immunoSEQ multiplex PCR. Of just over 2,000,000 clones in the sample, roughly 96% are singletons; the top ten hold 0.1% to 0.15%. Sequenced: naive CD4+ T cells sorted from blood. The subset was: CD45RA+ positively selected. Receptors originate from a man aged 18 to 30 in good health.

The chain uses TRBV7-2 and TRBJ2-1, with 9 bases matching TRBD2. Germline V gene data show CDR1 as SGHTA and CDR2 as FQGNSA. V gave up 3 bases and J gave up 7 bases; unmatched junction bases: 10. The CDR3 totals 16 residues. The CDR3 loop is CASSLGGGEIGNEQFF. The CDR3 coding sequence is TGTGCCAGCAGCTTGGGCGGGGGGGAGATCGGGAATGAGCAGTTCTTC.

This chain connects TRBV2 to TRBJ2-4; no clear D. There are 14 residues in the CDR3. Trimming pared 3 bases from V and 0 bases from J, leaving 6 bases between. The germline V gene encodes CDR1 SNHLY and CDR2 FYNNEI. In nucleotides, the CDR3 is TGTGCCAGCAGTGACAACTTAGCCAAAAACATTCAGTACTTC. Its protein is CASSDNLAKNIQYF.